This entry features one TCR beta chain sequence. What it recognizes is unknown. Primers included in the PCR were 60 Vbeta and 13 Jbeta primers. Assay used: immunoSEQ multiplex PCR; TCRdb lists only in-frame clones, some missing. The sample has about 98,000 clones, more than 70% seen once. These data originate in a study of cytomegalovirus exposure and HLA in healthy donors. Points from the study as a whole: A later analysis showed HLA-associated TCR beta chains outstripping equally common others in clonal expansion. It emerged from a later analysis that several of the most significant clusters appeared to be linked to common viral pathogens. When a later analysis was performed, an Asian-associated ancestry cluster reportedly had fewer N-insertions than the roughly 640-donor mean.

The specimen was PBMCs. This sequence originates from a man aged 18 to 30 in good health and CMV-seropositive.

The CDR3 DNA reads as TGTGCCAGCAGCGTTACAGGATTGAGCCAAGAGACCCAGTACTTC. This encodes CASSVTGLSQETQYF. This chain joins TRBV7-7 and TRBJ2-5; a possible D gene is TRBD1 (5 bases). V lost 5 bases and J 1 base, leaving 14 bases between the germline ends. The CDR3 length is 15 residues. Germline lookup yields CDR1 SSHAT and CDR2 FNYEAQ (reference sequence).